This record covers a single T cell receptor beta chain. No cognate antigen has been identified for it. No qualities accompany the bases; no much larger clone lies one base away. The cohort consisted of hundreds of healthy bone marrow donors. At the time of sampling, all cohort members were nominally healthy, though unrecorded immune exposures were likely present. The donor tested CMV seropositive, placing the donor among the 290 or so seropositive members of the cohort. Every donor gave a peripheral blood sample, and the peripheral blood mononuclear cells from that sample were used for TCR beta sequencing. Genomic DNA was extracted from the blood cell samples with the Qiagen DNeasy Blood Extraction Kit. These data belong to a study of cytomegalovirus exposure and HLA in healthy donors (dated 2017 in TCRdb). General notes on the study: An earlier analysis of about 530 of the donors reported 250 to 350 Gb of sequence data and around 110 million unique TCR beta sequences obtained from about 170 million T cells. HLA typing included class I and class II loci at four-digit resolution. An early release that covered 640 HLA-typed donors contained approximately 290 gigabases of sequencing data and about 84 million unique TCR sequences. The study used immunosequencing to profile the T cell repertoires of approximately 690 subjects and linked those repertoires to cytomegalovirus serostatus. In a later analysis, previously published TCR beta repertoires from several hundred donors were re-analyzed and high-resolution HLA genotyping was added so that TCR occurrence patterns could be studied. Among the roughly 400 genotyped donors, under 90% belonged to the genetic ancestry cluster associated with self-reported Caucasian donors. Among 300 to 500 genotyped donors of the cohort, an average of approximately 240,000 unique TCR beta nucleotide sequences was sequenced per donor, of which about 18% were non-productive. Rather than using new phenotypic data, the later analysis identified candidate immune exposures from TCR beta sequences and from how often those sequences occurred across donors. A later genetic analysis took genome-wide SNP genotypes for about 55% of the 666 donors and used that subset as a discovery cohort. Donor age, sex, ethnicity and CMV serostatus were compiled together with the repertoire data. The study aimed to test whether cataloging public T cell receptors could reveal signatures of past pathogen exposure. Typing coverage differed by locus: A, B, C, DRB1 and DQB1 were typed in roughly 629-630 donors, DQA1 in 522, DPA1 in 600 to 610, and DPB1 in about 450. A handful of DR-DQ haplotypes were handled as single units for association and clustering because linkage in the cohort was strong. Besides the first cohort of around 670 subjects, a separate validation cohort made up of around 120 different subjects was used. All discovery cohort repertoires had been generated on a single sequencing platform. An earlier analysis of around 580 of the donors used high-throughput TCR beta sequencing to judge whether each TCR beta V gene segment behaved as functional or pseudogenic. To predict cytomegalovirus infection status, the study brought together high-throughput TCR immunosequencing, statistical association of individual TCRs with disease status, and machine learning. The full study reports these points: Because HLA typing was missing for some donors at each locus, association tests included only the typed subset. Some IMGT-functional V segments, including TRBV6-2 and TRBV6-3, could not be distinguished by the 87-base-pair reads and were therefore excluded. A later analysis found that most CMV-associated TCR beta chains appeared HLA-restricted, with HLA associations seemingly driven largely by CMV exposure. A later analysis found that TCR association rates varied across HLA loci, with DRB1 alleles showing the most associated TCRs and HLA-C alleles the fewest. The authors suggested that the approach could potentially be generalized to other disease states and immunological phenotypes. This cohort had only TCR beta chains sequenced, and the lack of alpha or paired-chain data limited which features could be detected. In an earlier analysis of approximately 590 of the donors, most TCR beta V segments were observed in productive rearrangements about 90% or about 30% of the time, broadly matching IMGT annotations. A total of fewer than 200 TCR beta chains were listed by the study as associated with cytomegalovirus. A further reported finding was that TCR beta sequences accurately predicted the HLA-A and HLA-B alleles for most subjects in the first cohort. In a later genetic analysis, a missense DCLRE1C variant was associated with V-gene and J-gene trimming of TCR beta chains, and the association was replicated in an independent cohort. When HLA alleles, especially DR and DQ, strongly co-occurred, attributing TCR associations to individual alleles was difficult. Because counts were too low, roughly 16 rarely observed V segments, including chromosome 9 orphons, were excluded from the earlier analysis of 587 of the donors. Sequencing depth was assumed to be roughly uniform across donors in the presence/absence analyses, though that assumption may not hold. In a later analysis, HLA-associated TCR beta chains were found to be more clonally expanded and to have lower generation probabilities than equally common non-associated chains. Most TCR sequences were observed very rarely across donors, whereas some public TCRs were present in many individuals. Three of the identified cytomegalovirus-associated TCR beta chains were confirmed in vitro to be specific for cytomegalovirus antigens. A cluster of highly shared sequence variants was judged likely to represent a technical artifact of the sequencing pipeline. Cytomegalovirus status was reported to be diagnosed by the classifier with high specificity and sensitivity in both the original and validation cohorts. Several of the top co-occurrence clusters appeared to be linked to parvovirus B19, influenza, CMV and Epstein-Barr virus, according to a later analysis. In a later analysis, over 15,000 TCR beta sequences were associated with specific HLA alleles at a false discovery rate of 0.05. Linkage disequilibrium might explain the correlated functional status among segregating V segments, but an unknown experimental factor could not be excluded. Compared with the 666-donor mean, donors in an Asian-associated ancestry cluster had fewer N-insertions in productive TCRs, according to a later genetic analysis. The only immune exposure information available for the cohort was CMV serostatus.

Library method: the immunoSEQ multiplex PCR assay. For the multiplex PCR, a mixture combining 60 forward primers for TCR Vbeta segments and 13 reverse primers for TCR Jbeta segments was used. Amplification of the CDR3 region of rearranged TCR beta genes was performed with a multiplex PCR assay on genomic DNA. The Illumina HiSeq System was used to sequence the amplified TCR beta libraries as 87-base-pair reads. For the original study's pipeline: In a later analysis, some 80 million unique TCR beta chains were counted across the approximately 640 repertoires, and some 10 million of these chains were shared by at least two donors. A nearest-neighbor algorithm error-corrected the raw reads and collapsed the reads into unique sequences, merging closely related sequences to remove PCR and sequencing errors. V, D and J gene segments were assigned by aligning CDR3 sequences to IMGT reference sequences. Each retained sequence needed at least a six-nucleotide match to both a V gene segment and a J gene segment. Rearrangements were classified as productive when the CDR3 lacked stop codons and remained in frame with V and J, and all other rearrangements were classified as non-productive. Following IMGT convention, CDR3 was defined as the stretch from the second conserved V-encoded cysteine up to the conserved J-encoded phenylalanine. Sequences without an unambiguous match to a single V gene segment were excluded from the earlier analysis of several hundred of the donors. An earlier analysis of some 500 of the donors classified V segments as functional when productive rearrangements were above 56.7% and as segregating when the standard deviation between donors was above 5%. A statistical classification framework was developed to diagnose cytomegalovirus status using the catalog of TCR beta chain sequences. V and J gene assignment, in a later analysis, came from comparing TCR nucleotide sequences with IMGT/GENE-DB human TR gene sequences. A later analysis assigned CDR3 sequences and most-parsimonious VDJ recombination scenarios with the TCRdist pipeline. In a later analysis, each TCR beta chain was defined by its CDR3 amino acid sequence together with its V-gene family, and reads without a unique V-gene family were excluded. To address suspected cross-contamination and a sequencing artifact, a later analysis removed around 590 highly shared, low-generation-probability nucleotide sequences. For each public chain, a later analysis derived a clonal expansion index from normalized ranks of inferred template counts within each repertoire. Generation probabilities in a later analysis came from a VDJ recombination model fitted to out-of-frame rearrangements, and those results were checked against IGoR. In a later analysis, TCR-TCR, TCR-HLA and TCR-CMV co-occurrence was scored with hypergeometric tests, and a repertoire-size bias correction was applied to TCR pairs. In a later analysis, false discovery rates were estimated by permuting HLA or CMV assignments 20 times. In a later analysis, co-occurring TCRs were grouped with DBSCAN, and TCRdist sequence similarity was added when clustering was performed within HLA-allele-positive subsets. Repertoires with fewer than 30,000 or more than 120,000 public chains, plus five repertoires with anomalous nucleotide sharing, were excluded from co-occurrence clustering. This is the immuneACCESS table as TCRdb keeps it, with only in-frame sequences that have V and J called. A part of the clones is gone; compared with another copy, unresolved V genes explain less than half, and the rest is unexplained. The D gene and trimming were derived from the DNA, and the V and J assignments and clone size from that table. In all, the sample holds some 120,000 clones, and over 65% of those were seen once. 3.5% to 4.5% of the sample lies in the top ten.

Reading from cysteine to phenylalanine, the CDR3 counts 15 amino acids. Solely the CDR3 DNA is kept, with 45 bases framed from the first base. Reading the germline V gene gives CDR1 SGDLS and CDR2 YYNGEE. At the junction V is shortened by 0 bases and J by 1 base, with 10 bases in between. In this chain, TRBV9 is recombined with TRBJ1-1, with no confident D gene call. The sequence was obtained from a man aged 35-49 years in good health and CMV-seropositive. Material for sequencing was PBMCs. The CDR3 is CASSVATEGNTEAFF. The DNA is as follows: TGTGCCAGCAGCGTAGCTACTGAGGGGAACACTGAAGCTTTCTTT.